Sequencing of this T cell receptor (beta chain) was carried out in a study of human T cells and chemical hapten exposure. V was pared by 0 bases and J by 11 bases, with 14 bases between. CDR1 MGHRA and CDR2 YSYEKL come from the germline V gene. This CDR3 has 15 residues. This clonotype was seen a few times. Time point meaning: pre-sensitization, week 0. The treatment here: therapeutic diphenylcyclopropenone sensitization with weekly scalp DPC. Unique molecular identifiers were attached to individual cDNA molecules within the library. One entry per CDR3 protein results from TCRdb running MiXCR on the RACE reads. The sample holds about 270,000 distinct CDR3 sequences; roughly 7.7% are singletons and the top ten take more than 0.95%.

The source material was whole blood, sampled in connection with sensitization to the hapten diphenylcyclopropenone (DPC). The TCR originated in a man in his late teens or twenties with alopecia areata. Some clones in this sample may be carry-over from other donors' samples. This rearrangement joins TRBV4-1 to TRBJ1-6; D not certain. CDR3 protein: CASSQEAGKVAPLHF. CDR3 DNA: TGCGCCAGCAGCCAAGAGGCCGGCAAGGTGGCACCCCTCCACTTT.